These 17 T cell receptor beta chains were all obtained from the same sample, sequenced in a study of metastatic and nonmetastatic thyroid tumors. TCRdb re-called the PCR reads via MiXCR. The sample consists of 30,000 to 50,000 clones, over 15% of them appearing once. No treatment of any kind had been given to any patient before thyroid surgery. The material sequenced was tumor tissue. These receptors originate from a female donor with papillary thyroid cancer or a benign thyroid nodule (not recorded which). Some clones in this sample may be carry-over from other donors' samples.

This clone has more than one count but fewer than ten. This may arise from a read error, as a much more abundant clone is one base away. Lacking the conserved final phenylalanine or tryptophan, this CDR3 likely reflects a read error. The chain combines TRBV5-5 with TRBJ2-1, with 7 positions matching TRBD1. Looked up from germline, CDR1 is SGHKS and CDR2 is YYEKEE (reference sequence). This CDR3 region has 17 residues. J lost 8 bases, V lost 2 bases, and 16 bases had no gene match. The CDR3 region has the DNA TGTGCCAGCAGCTTCCTCGGACAGGTCGGTTTTATGTATGAGCAGTTCCTC. This codes for CASSFLGQVGFMYEQFL.

The chain recombines TRBV7-8 with TRBJ2-1, with 7 bases lining up with TRBD1. The CDR3 runs 13 residues. Germline-derived CDR1 and CDR2 are SGHVS and FQNEAQ. Germline trimming cut 4 bases from V and 9 bases from J; bases unmatched to any gene: 6. CDR3 nucleotide sequence: TGTGCCAGCAGCTCAAGACAGGGTGGTGAGCAGTTCTTC. Residues: CASSSRQGGEQFF. Full variable domain (missing parts from reference TRBV7-8 and TRBJ2-1): GAGVSQSPRYKVAKRGQDVALRCDPISGHVSLFWYQQALGQGPEFLTYFQNEAQLDKSGLPSDRFFAERPEGSVSTLKIQRTQQEDSAVYLCASSSRQGGEQFFGPGTRLTVL.

V and J are TRBV7-9 and TRBJ2-5, with 11 bases matching TRBD1. The V gene's germline CDR1 is SEHNR and CDR2 FQNEAQ (reference sequence). The CDR3 runs 14 residues. V trimming: 8 bases; J trimming: 3 bases; junction bases outside the gene matches: 5. The CDR3 loop reads CASGDRGNEETQYF. The CDR3 nucleotides are TGTGCCAGCGGGGACAGGGGGAATGAAGAGACCCAGTACTTC.

This clone occurred a few times. The chain couples TRBV6-1 to TRBJ1-1, with unresolved D. The CDR3 is 14 residues long. Germline CDR1 and CDR2: MNHNS and SASEGT. Trimming removed 3 bases at V and 4 bases at J, with 12 bases between. Written as DNA, the CDR3 is TGTGCCAGCAGTGAGCTTACGGGGATCACTGAAGCTTTCTTT. It specifies CASSELTGITEAFF.

In its sample, this clone was seen a few times. The chain couples TRBV30 to TRBJ1-1; no definite D call. Trimming left V 4 bases short and J 8 bases short, with 17 bases between. The CDR3 sequence is 13 residues long. Per the germline V gene, CDR1 is GTSNPN and CDR2 is SVGIG (reference sequence). CDR3 amino acids: CAWNVWIGEEAFF. The CDR3 DNA is TGTGCCTGGAATGTATGGATCGGGGAAGAAGCTTTCTTT.

This clone came up a few times. V is TRBV4-2 and J is TRBJ2-2, with D hard to call. V lost 4 bases, J lost 0 bases, and 24 bases lay in between. The CDR3 has 20 amino acids. Germline assignment: CDR1 LGHNA and CDR2 YNFKEQ. As DNA, the CDR3 is TGTGCCAGCAGCCCCTCCTGGTCGACATGGATTAGGGCGAACACCGGGGAGCTGTTTTTT. Its protein is CASSPSWSTWIRANTGELFF.

This clone was detected ten times or more. The CDR3 loop is CASWGQILSYNEQFF. In nucleotides, the CDR3 is TGCGCCAGCTGGGGGCAGATCCTCTCCTACAATGAGCAGTTCTTC. The rearrangement uses TRBV5-1 and TRBJ2-1, with TRBD1 as a possible D gene (6 bases). The germline V and J ends were trimmed by 7 bases and 0 bases, with 14 bases remaining between them. Per germline, CDR1 SGHRS and CDR2 YFSETQ. The CDR3 is 15 amino acids.

This clone is labeled as medium-sized. V usage is TRBV27 and J usage is TRBJ2-1; 9 nucleotides agree with TRBD1. Germline V gene data show CDR1 as MNHEY and CDR2 as SMNVEV (reference sequence). This CDR3 comprises 15 residues. Trimming at V came to 5 bases and at J to 7 bases, leaving 9 bases not matched to a gene. The CDR3 nucleotides are TGTGCCAGCAGTGCTCAACAGGGGGCTCGGAATGAGCAGTTCTTC. Translating gives CASSAQQGARNEQFF.

In this sample, this clone turned up many times. The gene calls are TRBV27 and TRBJ1-5, with unresolved D. This CDR3 comprises 18 residues. V shed 6 bases and J shed 1 base, with 22 bases lying between them. Germline CDR1 MNHEY, CDR2 SMNVEV (reference sequence). The DNA for the CDR3 is TGTGCCAGCAGACGCACAGCCGGGTTCGCTAACAGCAATCAGCCCCAGCATTTT. Translated, it gives CASRRTAGFANSNQPQHF.

Only one count was recorded for this clone. The V call is TRBV7-3, the J call TRBJ2-7, with D unclear. This CDR3 contains 15 residues. V lost 0 bases and J lost 3, with 12 bases in between. Germline V gives CDR1 SGHTA, CDR2 FQGTGA. CDR3 loop: CASSLTGGENYEQYF. The CDR3 DNA reads TGTGCCAGCAGCTTAACTGGTGGAGAGAACTACGAGCAGTACTTC.

By frequency in the sample, this clone is medium-sized (0.01 to 0.1%). The chain joins TRBV7-9 to TRBJ1-2, with a weak D call TRBD1 (5 bases). Trimming left V 7 bases short and J 5 bases short, with 20 bases between. The length of the CDR3 is 15 residues. CDR1 SEHNR and CDR2 FQNEAQ come from the germline V gene (reference sequence). In nucleotides, the CDR3 is TGTGCCAGCACCCGATCCAGGGAATTAGGATATGGCTACACCTTC. This gives the protein CASTRSRELGYGYTF.

The chain recombines TRBV7-2 with TRBJ1-2; D might be TRBD1 (6 bases). CDR1 SGHTA and CDR2 FQGNSA come from the germline V gene. This CDR3 region has 13 residues. V shed 5 bases and J shed 6 bases, with 13 bases lying between them. The CDR3 DNA follows: TGTGCCAGCAGCGGTTGGACAGCTGATGGCTACACCTTC. Amino acid sequence: CASSGWTADGYTF.

This clone has ten or more counts. The chain joins TRBV14 to TRBJ2-7; D might be TRBD2 (5 bases). This CDR3 is 15 amino acids long. CDR1 is SGHDN and CDR2 is FVKESK in the germline V gene. V was pared by 4 bases and J by 2 bases, with 15 bases between. CDR3 region: CASSPTTSRTYEQYF. The CDR3 DNA sequence: TGTGCCAGCAGCCCGACTACTTCCAGAACCTACGAGCAGTACTTC.

This clone occurred many times. The chain uses TRBV6-6 and TRBJ2-5, with D possibly TRBD1 on 5 matching bases. V was pared by 1 base and J by 5 bases, with 11 bases between. The CDR3 extends over 14 amino acids. Germline values: CDR1 MNHNY, CDR2 SVGAGI (reference sequence). As DNA, the CDR3 is TGTGCCAGCAGTTACTGGGCAGGGCGGGAGACCCAGTACTTC. Translation: CASSYWAGRETQYF.

This clone occurred many times. Other DNA sequences of this sample code for an identical CDR3. The chain couples TRBV20-1 to TRBJ2-1, with 7 bases aligning to TRBD2. Per germline, CDR1 DFQATT and CDR2 SNEGSKA (reference sequence). J lost 13 bases, V lost 3 bases, and 12 bases had no gene match. CDR3 length equals 13 residues. The CDR3 protein is CSASSSLSGEQFF. The DNA of the CDR3 is TGCAGTGCTAGTTCTTCCTTAAGCGGGGAACAGTTCTTC.

This clone was counted a single time. V usage is TRBV30 and J usage is TRBJ1-1; D uncertain. V was pared by 4 bases and J by 1 base, with 10 bases between. Per the germline V gene, CDR1 is GTSNPN and CDR2 is SVGIG (reference sequence). The CDR3 has 13 residues. This CDR3 is CAWTGNTNTEAFF. As DNA, the CDR3 is TGTGCCTGGACAGGAAATACGAACACTGAAGCTTTCTTT.

This clone was seen many times. CDR3 DNA sequence: TGCAGCGTTGTAAGCAACCGGGGAAACACCATATATTTT. Protein product: CSVVSNRGNTIYF. V gene TRBV29-1 combines with J gene TRBJ1-3, with D uncertain. Germline-derived CDR1 and CDR2 are SQVTM and ANQGSEA. The CDR3 sequence is 13 residues long. V lost 4 bases and J lost 4, with 11 bases in between.